The 12 T cell receptor beta chains below all came from one sample that was sequenced in a study of chemoradiotherapy in HPV16-positive cancers. TCRdb's copy holds only in-frame clones and misses some; the assay was immunoSEQ multiplex PCR. The table lists 11,000 or so clones, about 77% of them singletons. Specimen collection occurred from a patient who underwent chemoradiotherapy. The receptors were gathered from a human donor with HPV-associated anogenital cancer.

The V gene is TRBV29-1, the J gene TRBJ1-1; D is possibly TRBD1 (5 bases). Trimming stripped 4 bases from V and 11 bases from J, with 17 bases between. Germline CDR1 reads SQVTM; CDR2 reads ANQGSEA. This CDR3 spans 12 amino acids. CDR3 in DNA: TGCAGCGTTGGGAGTTTTGGGGGGGAGGCTTTCTTT. It specifies CSVGSFGGEAFF.

This clone was observed a handful of times. V is TRBV4-1 and J is TRBJ1-1, with 7 bases identical to TRBD1. With V trimmed by 0 bases and J by 1 base, 8 bases remained unmatched. CDR3 length: 17 residues. Germline V lookup: CDR1 MGHRA, CDR2 YSYEKL. CDR3 region: CASSQDPQTGRNTEAFF. The CDR3 DNA sequence: TGCGCCAGCAGCCAAGATCCCCAGACAGGGCGGAACACTGAAGCTTTCTTT.

This chain links TRBV9 with TRBJ2-1, with D possibly matching TRBD2 (6 bases). V shed 5 bases and J shed 3 bases, with 12 bases lying between them. This CDR3 spans 14 amino acids. Germline V gene lookup returns CDR1 SGDLS and CDR2 YYNGEE. CDR3 region: CASSPGGNYNEQFF. CDR3 DNA sequence: TGTGCCAGCAGTCCTGGAGGGAACTACAATGAGCAGTTCTTC.

This chain uses TRBV2 with TRBJ1-4, with no clear D. CDR3 size: 13 residues. The V gene's germline CDR1 is SNHLY and CDR2 FYNNEI. With 7 bases removed from V and 7 bases from J, the gap between germline ends came to 13 bases. The CDR3 sequence: CASTEPALEKLFF. CDR3 DNA sequence: TGTGCCAGCACCGAGCCAGCCCTTGAAAAACTGTTTTTT.

This rearrangement joins TRBV29-1 to TRBJ1-2; D perhaps matches TRBD1 (5 bases). This CDR3 region has 13 residues. The germline V gene encodes CDR1 SQVTM and CDR2 ANQGSEA. Trimming left V 6 bases short and J 8 bases short, with 19 bases between. The CDR3 DNA sequence: TGCAGCGTCCCTTCGGGCAGGGCTAGCGGCTACACCTTC. Translating it yields CSVPSGRASGYTF. The whole variable domain, filled in from reference TRBV29-1 and TRBJ1-2, reads SAVISQKPSRDICQRGTSLTIQCQVDSQVTMMFWYRQQPGQSLTLIATANQGSEATYESGFVIDKFPISRPNLTFSTLTVSNMSPEDSSIYLCSVPSGRASGYTFGSGTRLTVV.

The gene calls are TRBV19 and TRBJ1-1; D uncertain. The CDR3 extends over 14 amino acids. V lost 3 bases to trimming and J lost 7 bases, with 15 bases between them. CDR1 LNHDA and CDR2 SQIVND come from the germline V gene (reference sequence). This CDR3 is CASSMVEVGFEAFF. CDR3 nucleotide sequence: TGTGCCAGTAGTATGGTGGAGGTTGGCTTTGAAGCTTTCTTT.

The rearrangement uses TRBV7-9 and TRBJ2-2, with 14 bases matching TRBD2. The CDR3 consists of 17 residues. Trimming removed 3 bases from V and 2 bases from J; junction bases left unmatched: 2. Germline V gives CDR1 SEHNR, CDR2 FQNEAQ (reference sequence). CDR3 bases: TGTGCCAGCAGCTTGGGACTAGCGGGGGCCAACACCGGGGAGCTGTTTTTT. Translated, it gives CASSLGLAGANTGELFF.

The CDR3 DNA sequence: TGCGCCAGCAAAGACACGGGGAACACCGGGGAGCTGTTTTTT. This translates into CASKDTGNTGELFF. The J gene is TRBJ2-2, the V gene TRBV5-1, with no clear D. V lost 6 bases and J lost 1, with 10 bases in between. Germline-derived CDR1 and CDR2 are SGHRS and YFSETQ. The CDR3 has 14 residues. Full variable domain (rest looked up from reference TRBV5-1 and TRBJ2-2): KAGVTQTPRYLIKTRGQQVTLSCSPISGHRSVSWYQQTPGQGLQFLFEYFSETQRNKGNFPGRFSGRQFSNSRSEMNVSTLELGDSALYLCASKDTGNTGELFFGEGSRLTVL.

The rearrangement uses TRBV2 and TRBJ1-4; unclear D gene. Germline V gene data show CDR1 as SNHLY and CDR2 as FYNNEI. With 2 bases removed from V and 12 bases from J, the gap between germline ends came to 7 bases. CDR3 size: 11 residues. The CDR3 sequence: CASSETDQLFF. The CDR3 DNA reads as TGTGCCAGCAGTGAAACGGATCAACTGTTTTTT.

This chain links TRBV30 with TRBJ2-5; 7 bases map to TRBD1. V lost 3 bases to trimming and J lost 7 bases; unmatched junction nucleotides: 14. The CDR3 loop spans 15 amino acids. Germline V gene data show CDR1 as GTSNPN and CDR2 as SVGIG (reference sequence). CDR3 sequence: CAWSPAEGGWGTQYF. CDR3 bases: TGTGCCTGGAGCCCCGCGGAAGGGGGCTGGGGGACCCAGTACTTC.

The chain couples TRBV29-1 to TRBJ1-1; D might be TRBD1 (6 bases). Deletions cut 8 bases from V and 9 bases from J, with 16 bases between. CDR1 is SQVTM, CDR2 ANQGSEA, per germline. This CDR3 comprises 11 residues. CDR3 bases: TGCAGCACCGGGGAAGGGGGGAAAGCTTTCTTT. Its protein product is CSTGEGGKAFF.

Here the CDR3 reads CASSLMGGGNTFEQFF. The CDR3 region has the DNA TGTGCCAGCAGCTTAATGGGGGGGGGCAACACCTTTGAGCAGTTCTTC. The chain recombines TRBV5-4 with TRBJ2-1; TRBD2 is a possible D gene (7 bases). This CDR3 region has 16 residues. In germline, CDR1 is SGHNT, CDR2 YYREEE (reference sequence). V was shortened by 2 bases and J by 9 bases, with 21 bases between the two germline ends.